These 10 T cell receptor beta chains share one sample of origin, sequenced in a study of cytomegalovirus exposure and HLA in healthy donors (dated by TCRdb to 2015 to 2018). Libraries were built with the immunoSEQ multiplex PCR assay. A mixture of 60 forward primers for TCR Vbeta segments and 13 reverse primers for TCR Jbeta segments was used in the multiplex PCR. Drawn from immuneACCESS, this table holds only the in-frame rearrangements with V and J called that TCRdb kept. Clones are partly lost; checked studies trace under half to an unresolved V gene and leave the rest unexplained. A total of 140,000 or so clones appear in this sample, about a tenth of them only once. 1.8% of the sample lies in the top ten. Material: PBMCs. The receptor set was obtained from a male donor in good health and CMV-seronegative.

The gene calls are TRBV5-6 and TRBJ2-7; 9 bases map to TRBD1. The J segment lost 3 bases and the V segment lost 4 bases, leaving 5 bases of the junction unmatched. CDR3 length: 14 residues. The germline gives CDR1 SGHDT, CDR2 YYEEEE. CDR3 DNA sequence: TGTGCCAGCAGCGCGGACAGGGGAAGCTACGAGCAGTACTTC. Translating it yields CASSADRGSYEQYF.

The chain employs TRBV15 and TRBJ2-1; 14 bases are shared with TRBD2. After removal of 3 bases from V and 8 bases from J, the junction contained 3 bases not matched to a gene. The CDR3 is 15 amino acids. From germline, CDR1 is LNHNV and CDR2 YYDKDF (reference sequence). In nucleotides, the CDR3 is TGTGCCACCAGCAGTGGACTAGCGGGAGGTGATGAGCAGTTCTTC. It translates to CATSSGLAGGDEQFF.

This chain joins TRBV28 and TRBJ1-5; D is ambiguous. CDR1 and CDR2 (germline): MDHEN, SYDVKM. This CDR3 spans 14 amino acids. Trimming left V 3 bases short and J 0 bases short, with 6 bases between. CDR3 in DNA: TGTGCCAGCAGTTTCATGAGTAGCAATCAGCCCCAGCATTTT. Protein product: CASSFMSSNQPQHF. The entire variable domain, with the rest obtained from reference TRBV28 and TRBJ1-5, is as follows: DVKVTQSSRYLVKRTGEKVFLECVQDMDHENMFWYRQDPGLGLRLIYFSYDVKMKEKGDIPEGYSVSREKKERFSLILESASTNQTSMYLCASSFMSSNQPQHFGDGTRLSIL.

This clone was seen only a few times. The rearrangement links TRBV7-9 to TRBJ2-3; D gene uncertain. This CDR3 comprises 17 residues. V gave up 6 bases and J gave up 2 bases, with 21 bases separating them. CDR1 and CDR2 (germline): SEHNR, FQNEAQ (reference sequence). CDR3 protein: CASRGLYGSTFTDTQYF. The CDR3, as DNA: TGTGCCAGCAGGGGCCTTTATGGTTCGACGTTCACAGATACGCAGTATTTT.

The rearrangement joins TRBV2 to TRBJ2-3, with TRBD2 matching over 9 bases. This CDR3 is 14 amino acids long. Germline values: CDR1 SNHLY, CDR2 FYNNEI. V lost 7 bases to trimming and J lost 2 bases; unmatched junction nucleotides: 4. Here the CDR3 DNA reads TGTGCCAGCAACGTAGCGGGAGACACAGATACGCAGTATTTT. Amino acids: CASNVAGDTDTQYF.

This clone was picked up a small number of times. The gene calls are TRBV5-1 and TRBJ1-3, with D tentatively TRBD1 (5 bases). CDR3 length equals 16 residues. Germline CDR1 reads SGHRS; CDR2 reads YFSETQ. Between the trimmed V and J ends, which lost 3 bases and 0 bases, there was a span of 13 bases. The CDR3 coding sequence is TGCGCCAGCAGCTCGGGGGAGGGGACCTCTGGAAACACCATATATTTT. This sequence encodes CASSSGEGTSGNTIYF.

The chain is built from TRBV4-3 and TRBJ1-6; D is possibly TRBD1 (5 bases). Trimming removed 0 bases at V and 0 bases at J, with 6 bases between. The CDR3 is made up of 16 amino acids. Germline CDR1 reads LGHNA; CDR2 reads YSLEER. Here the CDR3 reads CASSQDQGSYNSPLHF. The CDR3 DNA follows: TGCGCCAGCAGCCAAGATCAGGGCTCCTATAATTCACCCCTCCACTTT.

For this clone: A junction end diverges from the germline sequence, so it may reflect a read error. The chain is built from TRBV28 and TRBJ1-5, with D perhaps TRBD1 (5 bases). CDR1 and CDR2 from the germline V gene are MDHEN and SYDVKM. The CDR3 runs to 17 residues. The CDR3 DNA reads TGTGCCAGCAGTTTAAGGGGACTGGGGGTGAGCAATCAGGCCCAGCATTTT. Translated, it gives CASSLRGLGVSNQAQHF.

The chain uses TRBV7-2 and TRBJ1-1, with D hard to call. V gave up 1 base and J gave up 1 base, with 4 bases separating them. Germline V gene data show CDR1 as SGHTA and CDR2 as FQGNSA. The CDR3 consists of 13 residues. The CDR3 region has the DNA TGTGCCAGCAGCTTAGACAGGAACACTGAAGCTTTCTTT. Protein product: CASSLDRNTEAFF.

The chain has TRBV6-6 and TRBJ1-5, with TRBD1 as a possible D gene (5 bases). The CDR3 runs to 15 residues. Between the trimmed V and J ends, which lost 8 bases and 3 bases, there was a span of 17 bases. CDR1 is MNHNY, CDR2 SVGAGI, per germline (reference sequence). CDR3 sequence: CASRAREWNNQPQHF. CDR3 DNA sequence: TGTGCCAGCCGGGCCAGGGAATGGAACAATCAGCCCCAGCATTTT.